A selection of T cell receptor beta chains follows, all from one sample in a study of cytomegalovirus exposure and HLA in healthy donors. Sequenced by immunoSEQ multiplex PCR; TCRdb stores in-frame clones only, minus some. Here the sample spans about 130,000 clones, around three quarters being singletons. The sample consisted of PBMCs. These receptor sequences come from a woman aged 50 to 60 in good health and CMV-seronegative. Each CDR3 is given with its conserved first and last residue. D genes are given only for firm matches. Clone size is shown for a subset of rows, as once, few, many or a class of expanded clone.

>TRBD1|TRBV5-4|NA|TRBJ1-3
TGTGCCAGCAGCCCAGAGCTGCAGGGGGCGGCTGGAAACACCATATATTTT
CASSPELQGAAGNTIYF
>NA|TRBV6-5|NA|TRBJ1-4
TGTGCCAGCAGTTTCCAGGGTGCAACTAATGAAAAACTGTTTTTT
CASSFQGATNEKLFF
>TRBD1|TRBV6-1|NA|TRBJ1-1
TGTGCCAGCAGACCAGGGGGCGCGGGCACTGAAGCTTTCTTT
CASRPGGAGTEAFF
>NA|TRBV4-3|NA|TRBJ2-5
TGCGCCAGCAGCCAAGGGCTGATCTCACAAGAGACCCAGTACTTC
CASSQGLISQETQYF
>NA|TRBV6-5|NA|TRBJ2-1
TGTGCCAGCAGCCCCAGTGGGAGCTTGGACAATGAGCAGTTCTTC
CASSPSGSLDNEQFF
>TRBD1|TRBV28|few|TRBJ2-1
TGTGCCACTACTAGGACAGGGCGCCCCAATGAGCAGTTCTTC
CATTRTGRPNEQFF
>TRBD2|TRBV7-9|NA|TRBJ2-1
TGTTCCAGCAGCCCCCCTAGCGGAGGAATGAACAATGAGCAGTTCTTC
CSSSPPSGGMNNEQFF
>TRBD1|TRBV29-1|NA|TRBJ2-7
TGCAGCGTTGAAGATCCTCGGGGACAGGGGAGCTCCTACGAGCAGTACTTC
CSVEDPRGQGSSYEQYF
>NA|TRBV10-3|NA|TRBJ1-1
TGTGCCATCAGTTCCGGGGCAGGGAGGGACACTGAAGCTTTCTTT
CAISSGAGRDTEAFF
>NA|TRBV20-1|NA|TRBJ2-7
TGCAGTGCTAGGGGGGGGCCGGAGCAGTACTTC
CSARGGPEQYF
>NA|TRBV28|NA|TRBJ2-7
TGTGCCAGCAGTCAGCTCGAGGGGGGACAGAGATTCTACGAGCAGTACTTC
CASSQLEGGQRFYEQYF
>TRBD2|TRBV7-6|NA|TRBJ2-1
TGTGCCAGCAGCTCGGGACTAGCGGGGTTAACCTACAATGAGCAGTTCTTC
CASSSGLAGLTYNEQFF
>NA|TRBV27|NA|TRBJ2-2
TGTGCCAGCAGATGGAACAGGGAACACACCGGGGAGCTGTTTTTT
CASRWNREHTGELFF
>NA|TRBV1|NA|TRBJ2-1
TGCACCAGCAGCCCGCCTAGCGGGAGTTCCTACAATGAGCAGTTCTTC
CTSSPPSGSSYNEQFF
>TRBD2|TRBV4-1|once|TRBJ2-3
TGCGCCAGCAGCCAAGAAAGGCGGGGACTAAAACCCTCGGATACGCAGTATTTT
CASSQERRGLKPSDTQYF
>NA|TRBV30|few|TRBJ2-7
TGTGCCTGGAGTCCAAGAATAGGTACTAGATCCTACGAGCAGTACTTC
CAWSPRIGTRSYEQYF